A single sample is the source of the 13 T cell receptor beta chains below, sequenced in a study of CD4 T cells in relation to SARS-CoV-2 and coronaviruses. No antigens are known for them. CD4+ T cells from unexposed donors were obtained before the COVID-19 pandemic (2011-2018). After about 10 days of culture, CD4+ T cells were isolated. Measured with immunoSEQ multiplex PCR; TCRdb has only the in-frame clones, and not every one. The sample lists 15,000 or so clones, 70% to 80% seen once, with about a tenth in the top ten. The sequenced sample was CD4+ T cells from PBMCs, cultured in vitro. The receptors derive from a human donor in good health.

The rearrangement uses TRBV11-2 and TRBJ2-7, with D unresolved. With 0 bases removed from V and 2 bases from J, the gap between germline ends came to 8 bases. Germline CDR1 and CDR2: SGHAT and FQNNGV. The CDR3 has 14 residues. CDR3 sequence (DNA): TGTGCCAGCAGCTTAGATACCGCCCCCTACGAGCAGTACTTC. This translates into CASSLDTAPYEQYF. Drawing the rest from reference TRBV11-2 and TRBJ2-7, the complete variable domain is EAGVAQSPRYKIIEKRQSVAFWCNPISGHATLYWYQQILGQGPKLLIQFQNNGVVDDSQLPKDRFSAERLKGVDSTLKIQPAKLEDSAVYLCASSLDTAPYEQYFGPGTRLTVT.

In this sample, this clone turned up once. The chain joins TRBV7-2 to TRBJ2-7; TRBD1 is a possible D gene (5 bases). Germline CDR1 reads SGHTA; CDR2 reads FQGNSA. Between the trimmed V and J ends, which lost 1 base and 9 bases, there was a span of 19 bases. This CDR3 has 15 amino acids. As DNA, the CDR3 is TGTGCCAGCAGCTTAGATGTAGGGGCCCGAAGAAGGCAGTACTTC. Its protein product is CASSLDVGARRRQYF.

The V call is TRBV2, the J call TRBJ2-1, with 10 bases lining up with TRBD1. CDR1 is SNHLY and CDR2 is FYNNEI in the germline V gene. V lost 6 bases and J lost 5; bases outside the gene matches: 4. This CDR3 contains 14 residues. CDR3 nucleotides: TGTGCCAGCAGGAGGACAGGGGGGAACAATGAGCAGTTCTTC. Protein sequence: CASRRTGGNNEQFF. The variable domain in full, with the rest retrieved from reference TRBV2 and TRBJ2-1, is EPEVTQTPSHQVTQMGQEVILRCVPISNHLYFYWYRQILGQKVEFLVSFYNNEISEKSEIFDDQFSVERPDGSNFTLKIRSTKLEDSAMYFCASRRTGGNNEQFFGPGTRLTVL.

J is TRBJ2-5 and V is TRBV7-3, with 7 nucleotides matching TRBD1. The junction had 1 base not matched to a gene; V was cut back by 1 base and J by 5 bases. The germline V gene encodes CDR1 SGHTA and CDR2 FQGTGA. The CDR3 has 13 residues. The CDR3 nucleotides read TGTGCCAGCAGCTTAAGCAGGGGGGAGACCCAGTACTTC. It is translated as CASSLSRGETQYF.

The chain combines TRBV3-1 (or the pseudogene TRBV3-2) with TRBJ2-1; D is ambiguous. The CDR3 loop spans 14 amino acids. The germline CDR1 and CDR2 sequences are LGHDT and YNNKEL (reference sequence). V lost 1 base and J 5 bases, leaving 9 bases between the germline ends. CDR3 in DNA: TGTGCCAGCAGCCAAGTAAGTCGGGACAATGAGCAGTTCTTC. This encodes CASSQVSRDNEQFF.

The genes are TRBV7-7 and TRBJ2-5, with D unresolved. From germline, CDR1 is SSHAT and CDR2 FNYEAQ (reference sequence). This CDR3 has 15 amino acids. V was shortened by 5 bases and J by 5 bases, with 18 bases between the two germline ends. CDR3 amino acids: CASSPPSLPWETQYF. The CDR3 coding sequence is TGTGCCAGCAGCCCCCCCTCGCTGCCTTGGGAGACCCAGTACTTC.

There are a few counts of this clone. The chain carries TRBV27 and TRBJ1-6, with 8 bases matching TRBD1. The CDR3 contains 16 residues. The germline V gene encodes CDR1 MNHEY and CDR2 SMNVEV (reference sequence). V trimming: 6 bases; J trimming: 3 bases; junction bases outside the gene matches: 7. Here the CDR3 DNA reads TGTGCCAGCAGCACCGCTGGACAGGGCTATAATTCACCCCTCCACTTT. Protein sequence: CASSTAGQGYNSPLHF.

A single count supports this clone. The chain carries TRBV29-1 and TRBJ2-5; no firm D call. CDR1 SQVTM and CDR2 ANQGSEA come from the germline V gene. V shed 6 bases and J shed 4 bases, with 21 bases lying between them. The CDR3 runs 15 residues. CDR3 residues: CSVEESAQSRETQYF. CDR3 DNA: TGCAGCGTAGAGGAATCAGCGCAGTCCAGAGAGACCCAGTACTTC.

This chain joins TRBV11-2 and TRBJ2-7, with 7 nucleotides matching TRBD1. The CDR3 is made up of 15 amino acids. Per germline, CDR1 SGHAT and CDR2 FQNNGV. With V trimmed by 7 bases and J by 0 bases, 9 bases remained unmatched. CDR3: CASTRGGTPSYEQYF. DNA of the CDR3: TGTGCCAGCACTCGAGGGGGCACCCCCTCCTACGAGCAGTACTTC.

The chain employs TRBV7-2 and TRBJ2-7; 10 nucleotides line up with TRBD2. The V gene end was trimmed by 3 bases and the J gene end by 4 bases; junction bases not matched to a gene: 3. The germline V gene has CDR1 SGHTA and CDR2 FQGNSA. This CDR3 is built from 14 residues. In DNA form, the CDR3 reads TGTGCCAGCAGCTTGGGGACTAGCGTTTACGAGCAGTACTTC. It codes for CASSLGTSVYEQYF.

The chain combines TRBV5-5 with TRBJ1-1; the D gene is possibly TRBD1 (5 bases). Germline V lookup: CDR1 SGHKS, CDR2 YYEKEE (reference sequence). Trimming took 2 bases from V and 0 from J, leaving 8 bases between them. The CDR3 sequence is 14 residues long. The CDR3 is CASSFDSMNTEAFF. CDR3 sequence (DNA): TGTGCCAGCAGCTTCGACAGTATGAACACTGAAGCTTTCTTT.

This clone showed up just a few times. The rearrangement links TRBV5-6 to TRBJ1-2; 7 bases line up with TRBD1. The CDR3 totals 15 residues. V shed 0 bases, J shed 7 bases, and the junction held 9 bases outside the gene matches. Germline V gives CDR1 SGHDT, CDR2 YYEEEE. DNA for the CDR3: TGTGCCAGCAGCTTGGAAAGGGGGCTGTGGGCTGGCTACACCTTC. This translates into CASSLERGLWAGYTF.

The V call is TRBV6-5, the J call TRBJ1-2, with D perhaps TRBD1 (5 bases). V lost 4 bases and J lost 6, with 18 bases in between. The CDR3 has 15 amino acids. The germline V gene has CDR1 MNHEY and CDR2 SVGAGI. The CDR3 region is CASSSRRGDPNGYTF. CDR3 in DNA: TGTGCCAGCAGTTCCAGGCGGGGGGACCCGAATGGCTACACCTTC.